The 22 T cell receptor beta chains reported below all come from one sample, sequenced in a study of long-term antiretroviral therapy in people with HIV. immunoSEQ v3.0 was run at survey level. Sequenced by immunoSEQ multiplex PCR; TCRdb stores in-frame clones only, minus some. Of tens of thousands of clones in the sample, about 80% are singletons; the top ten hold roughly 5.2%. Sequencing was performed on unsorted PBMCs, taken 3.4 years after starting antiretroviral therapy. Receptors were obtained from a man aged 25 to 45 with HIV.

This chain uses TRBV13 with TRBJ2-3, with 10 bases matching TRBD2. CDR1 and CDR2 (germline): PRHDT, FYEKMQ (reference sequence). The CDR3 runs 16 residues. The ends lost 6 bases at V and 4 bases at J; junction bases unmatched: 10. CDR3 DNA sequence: TGTGCCAGCAGGCGAAATCTAGCGGGAGTAGCAGATACGCAGTATTTT. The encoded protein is CASRRNLAGVADTQYF.

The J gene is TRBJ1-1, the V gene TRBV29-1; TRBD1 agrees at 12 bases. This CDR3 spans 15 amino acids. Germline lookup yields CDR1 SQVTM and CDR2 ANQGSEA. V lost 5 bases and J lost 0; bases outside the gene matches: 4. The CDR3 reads CSVSGTGGMNTEAFF. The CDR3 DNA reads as TGCAGCGTTTCCGGGACAGGGGGCATGAACACTGAAGCTTTCTTT.

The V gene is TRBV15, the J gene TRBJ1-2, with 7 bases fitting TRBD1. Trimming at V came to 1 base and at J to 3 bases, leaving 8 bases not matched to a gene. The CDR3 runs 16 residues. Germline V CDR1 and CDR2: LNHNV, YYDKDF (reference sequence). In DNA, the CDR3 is TGTGCCACCAGCAGAGGTACACGGCAGGGGGACTATGGCTACACCTTC. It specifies CATSRGTRQGDYGYTF.

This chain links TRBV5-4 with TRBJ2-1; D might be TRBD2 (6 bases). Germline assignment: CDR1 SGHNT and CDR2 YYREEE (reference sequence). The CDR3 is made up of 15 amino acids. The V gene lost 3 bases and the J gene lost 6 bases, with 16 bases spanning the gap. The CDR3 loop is CASSSELARVNEQFF. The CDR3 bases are TGTGCCAGCAGCTCGGAACTAGCTCGGGTCAATGAGCAGTTCTTC.

In nucleotides, the CDR3 is TGCGCCAGCAGTGAGTACGGGACTAGCGAATCCTACGAGCAGTACTTC. Amino acids: CASSEYGTSESYEQYF. This rearrangement joins TRBV10-2 to TRBJ2-7; 10 bases fit TRBD2. Trimming removed 1 base from V and 1 base from J; junction bases left unmatched: 4. The CDR3 has 16 amino acids. The germline gives CDR1 WSHSY, CDR2 SAAADI.

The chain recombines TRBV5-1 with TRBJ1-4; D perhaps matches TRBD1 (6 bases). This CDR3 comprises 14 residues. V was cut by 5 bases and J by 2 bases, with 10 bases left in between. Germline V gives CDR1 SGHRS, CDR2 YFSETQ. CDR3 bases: TGCGCCAGCAGTAGAGGGGGGACTAATGAAAAACTGTTTTTT. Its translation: CASSRGGTNEKLFF.

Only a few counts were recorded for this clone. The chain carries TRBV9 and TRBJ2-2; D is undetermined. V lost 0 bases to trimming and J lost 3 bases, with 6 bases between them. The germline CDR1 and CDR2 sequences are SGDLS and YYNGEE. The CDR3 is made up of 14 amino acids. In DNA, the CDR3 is TGTGCCAGCAGCGTAGGACTCGACACCGGGGAGCTGTTTTTT. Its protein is CASSVGLDTGELFF. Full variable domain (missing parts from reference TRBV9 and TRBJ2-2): DSGVTQTPKHLITATGQRVTLRCSPRSGDLSVYWYQQSLDQGLQFLIQYYNGEERAKGNILERFSAQQFPDLHSELNLSSLELGDSALYFCASSVGLDTGELFFGEGSRLTVL.

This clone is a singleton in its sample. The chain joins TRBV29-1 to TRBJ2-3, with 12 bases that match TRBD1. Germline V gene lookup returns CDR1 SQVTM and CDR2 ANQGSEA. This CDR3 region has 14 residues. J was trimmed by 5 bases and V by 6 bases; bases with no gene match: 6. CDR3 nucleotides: TGCAGCGTGGGGGGGACAGGGGGCCAAGATACGCAGTATTTT. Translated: CSVGGTGGQDTQYF.

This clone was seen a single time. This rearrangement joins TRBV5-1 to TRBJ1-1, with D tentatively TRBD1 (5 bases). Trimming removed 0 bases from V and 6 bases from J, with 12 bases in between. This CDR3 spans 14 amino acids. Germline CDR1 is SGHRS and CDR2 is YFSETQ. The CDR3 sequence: CASSLVIGAAEAFF. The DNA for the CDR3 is TGCGCCAGCAGCTTGGTCATCGGGGCGGCTGAAGCTTTCTTT. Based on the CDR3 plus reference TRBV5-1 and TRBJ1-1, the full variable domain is KAGVTQTPRYLIKTRGQQVTLSCSPISGHRSVSWYQQTPGQGLQFLFEYFSETQRNKGNFPGRFSGRQFSNSRSEMNVSTLELGDSALYLCASSLVIGAAEAFFGQGTRLTVV.

Here the CDR3 reads CASSPGGQGAAAQPQHF. Here the CDR3 DNA reads TGTGCCAGCAGCCCGGGGGGACAGGGGGCGGCTGCTCAGCCCCAGCATTTT. This chain uses TRBV5-5 with TRBJ1-5; 12 nucleotides agree with TRBD1. From germline, CDR1 is SGHKS and CDR2 YYEKEE (reference sequence). CDR3 length: 17 amino acids. Trimming took 4 bases from V and 6 from J; bases not matched to a gene: 11.

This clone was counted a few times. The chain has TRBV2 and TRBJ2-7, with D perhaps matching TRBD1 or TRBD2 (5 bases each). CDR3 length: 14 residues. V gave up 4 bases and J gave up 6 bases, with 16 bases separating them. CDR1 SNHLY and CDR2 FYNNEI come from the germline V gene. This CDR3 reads CASSASGRIGEQYF. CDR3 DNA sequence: TGTGCCAGCAGTGCCTCGGGACGGATTGGCGAGCAGTACTTC.

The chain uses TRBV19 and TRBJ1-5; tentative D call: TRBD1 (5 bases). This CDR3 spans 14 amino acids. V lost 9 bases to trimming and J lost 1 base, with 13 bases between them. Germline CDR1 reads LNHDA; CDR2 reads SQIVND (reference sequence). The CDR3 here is CASQGLRSNQPQHF. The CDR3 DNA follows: TGTGCCAGCCAGGGATTAAGGAGCAATCAGCCCCAGCATTTT.

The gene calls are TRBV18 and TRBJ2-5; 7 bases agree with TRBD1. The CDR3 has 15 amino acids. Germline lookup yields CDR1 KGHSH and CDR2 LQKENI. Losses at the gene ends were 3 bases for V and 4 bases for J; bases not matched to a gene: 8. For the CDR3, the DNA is TGTGCCAGCTCACCGTGGCAGGGGGATGGAGAGACCCAGTACTTC. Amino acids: CASSPWQGDGETQYF.

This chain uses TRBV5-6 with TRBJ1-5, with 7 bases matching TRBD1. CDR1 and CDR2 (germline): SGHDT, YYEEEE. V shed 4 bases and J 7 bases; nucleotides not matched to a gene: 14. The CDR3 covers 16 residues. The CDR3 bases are TGTGCCAGCAGCCTTCAGAGGGGGGTAGGGGGCCAGCCCCAGCATTTT. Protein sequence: CASSLQRGVGGQPQHF. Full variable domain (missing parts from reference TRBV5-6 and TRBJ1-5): DAGVTQSPTHLIKTRGQQVTLRCSPKSGHDTVSWYQQALGQGPQFIFQYYEEEERQRGNFPDRFSGHQFPNYSSELNVNALLLGDSALYLCASSLQRGVGGQPQHFGDGTRLSIL.

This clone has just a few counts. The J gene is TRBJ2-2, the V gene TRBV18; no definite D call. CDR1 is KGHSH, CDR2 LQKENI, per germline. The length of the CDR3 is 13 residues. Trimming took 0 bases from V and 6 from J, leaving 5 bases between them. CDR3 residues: CASSPPFAGELFF. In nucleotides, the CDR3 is TGTGCCAGCTCACCACCTTTCGCCGGGGAGCTGTTTTTT.

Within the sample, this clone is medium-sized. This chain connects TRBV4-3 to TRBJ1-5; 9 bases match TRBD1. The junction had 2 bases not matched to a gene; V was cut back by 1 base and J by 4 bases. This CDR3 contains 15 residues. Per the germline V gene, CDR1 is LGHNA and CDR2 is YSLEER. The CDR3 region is CASSQVQGANQPQHF. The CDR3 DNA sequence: TGCGCCAGCAGCCAAGTACAGGGGGCGAATCAGCCCCAGCATTTT.

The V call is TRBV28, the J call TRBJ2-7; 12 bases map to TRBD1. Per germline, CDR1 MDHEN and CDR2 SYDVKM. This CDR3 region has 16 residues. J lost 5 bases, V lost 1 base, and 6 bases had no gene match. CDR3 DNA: TGTGCCAGCAGTTTATTTCTGGGACAGGGGGCCGACGAGCAGTACTTC. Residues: CASSLFLGQGADEQYF.

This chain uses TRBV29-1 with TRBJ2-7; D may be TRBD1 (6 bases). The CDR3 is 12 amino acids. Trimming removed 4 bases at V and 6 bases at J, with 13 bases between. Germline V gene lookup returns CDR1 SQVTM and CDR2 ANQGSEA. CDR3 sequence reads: CSVGVTGPEQYF. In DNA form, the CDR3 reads TGCAGCGTTGGAGTAACAGGGCCCGAGCAGTACTTC.

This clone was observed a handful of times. The CDR3 spells CASRQPNTEAFF. The CDR3 DNA reads TGTGCCAGCAGACAGCCAAACACTGAAGCTTTCTTT. The chain employs TRBV28 and TRBJ1-1; no reliable D call. Germline-derived CDR1 and CDR2 are MDHEN and SYDVKM. Between the trimmed V and J ends, which lost 6 bases and 2 bases, there was a span of 7 bases. The CDR3 loop spans 12 amino acids.

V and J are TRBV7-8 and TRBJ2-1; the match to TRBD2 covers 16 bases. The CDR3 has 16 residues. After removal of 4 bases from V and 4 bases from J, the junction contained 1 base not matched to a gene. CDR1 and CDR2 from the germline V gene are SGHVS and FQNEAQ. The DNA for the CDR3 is TGTGCCAGCAGCTGGGGACTAGCGGGGGGGTACAATGAGCAGTTCTTC. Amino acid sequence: CASSWGLAGGYNEQFF. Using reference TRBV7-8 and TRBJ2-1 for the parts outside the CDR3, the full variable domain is GAGVSQSPRYKVAKRGQDVALRCDPISGHVSLFWYQQALGQGPEFLTYFQNEAQLDKSGLPSDRFFAERPEGSVSTLKIQRTQQEDSAVYLCASSWGLAGGYNEQFFGPGTRLTVL.

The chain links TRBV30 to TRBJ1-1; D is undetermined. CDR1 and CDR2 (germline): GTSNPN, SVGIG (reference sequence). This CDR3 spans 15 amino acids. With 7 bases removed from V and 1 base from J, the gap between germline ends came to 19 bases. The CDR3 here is CASPGKGSSNTEAFF. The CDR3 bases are TGTGCCTCGCCTGGGAAGGGTTCATCGAACACTGAAGCTTTCTTT.

CDR3 sequence (DNA): TGTGCCAGCACAGCATGGGATCTAGGGAGCTCCTACAATGAGCAGTTCTTC. It yields the protein CASTAWDLGSSYNEQFF. The chain links TRBV19 to TRBJ2-1; weak D call: TRBD2 (5 bases). The germline V and J ends were trimmed by 9 bases and 0 bases, with 21 bases remaining between them. CDR1 and CDR2 from the germline V gene are LNHDA and SQIVND (reference sequence). The CDR3 length is 17 residues.